This TCR beta chain emerged from a study of T cell responses to AZD1222 COVID-19 vaccine. Study in general: Doses given second, at about 4 or about 12 weeks, were pooled. Overall study results and limits: White British people made up most donors, females outnumbered males, and clonal diversity was possibly underestimated. With dominance at 160-218 and 743-854, vaccine-associated CD4 TCRs spanned spike. Only five to seven individuals given AZD1222 were seropositive at baseline.

Germline V CDR1 and CDR2: MNHEY, SVGEGT. The CDR3 consists of 18 residues. V was pared by 2 bases and J by 0 bases, with 17 bases between. This clone has just one count. Its target is unknown. TCRdb keeps only in-frame clones here, not all; method: immunoSEQ multiplex PCR. The table lists about 160,000 clones, 85% to 95% of them singletons. This rearrangement joins TRBV6-2 or TRBV6-3 to TRBJ1-5; possibly TRBD1 for D (6 bases). The material was peripheral blood, obtained on day 0 of AZD1222 vaccination. This clonotype was obtained from an adult in good health. The CDR3 reads CASSYPRGGTYSNQPQHF. The CDR3 DNA sequence: TGTGCCAGCAGTTACCCGAGAGGGGGGACCTATAGCAATCAGCCCCAGCATTTT.